The TCR beta chain under discussion was sequenced for a study of T cell responses to AZD1222 COVID-19 vaccine. Notes on the study in general: Vaccination with two AZD1222 doses was followed by a rise in Spike-specific TCR breadth and depth.

Profiling relied on immunoSEQ multiplex PCR, and the TCRdb table lists in-frame clones only, not all of them. The data hold about 110,000 clones, with roughly 90% observed a single time. As to this clone: What it recognizes is unknown.

This CDR3 region has 12 residues. The V and J ends lost 0 bases and 1 base respectively, with 4 bases between them. Germline assignment: CDR1 GTSNPN and CDR2 SVGIG (reference sequence). This sample comprised peripheral blood, obtained on day 0 of AZD1222 vaccination. The chain couples TRBV30 to TRBJ2-7; D remains ambiguous. The clonotype comes from an adult in good health. The CDR3 region has the DNA TGTGCCTGGAGTGTTAGTTCCTACGAGCAGTACTTC. Its translation is CAWSVSSYEQYF.